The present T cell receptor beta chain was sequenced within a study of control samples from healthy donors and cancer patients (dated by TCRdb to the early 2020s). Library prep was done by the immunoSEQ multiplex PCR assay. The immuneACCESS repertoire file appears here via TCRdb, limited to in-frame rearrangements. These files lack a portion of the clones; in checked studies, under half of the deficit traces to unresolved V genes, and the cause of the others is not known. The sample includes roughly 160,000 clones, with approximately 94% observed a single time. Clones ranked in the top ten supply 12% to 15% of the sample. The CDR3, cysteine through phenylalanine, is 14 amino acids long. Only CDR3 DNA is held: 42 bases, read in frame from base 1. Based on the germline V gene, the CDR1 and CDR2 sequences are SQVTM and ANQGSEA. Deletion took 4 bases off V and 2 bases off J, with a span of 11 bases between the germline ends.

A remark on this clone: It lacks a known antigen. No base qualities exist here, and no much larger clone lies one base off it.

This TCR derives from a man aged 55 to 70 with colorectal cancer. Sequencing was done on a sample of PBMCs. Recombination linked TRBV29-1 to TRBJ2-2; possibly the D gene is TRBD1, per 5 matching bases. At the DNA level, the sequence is TGCAGCGTTGCCAGGACACCTAACACCGGGGAGCTGTTTTTT. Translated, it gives CSVARTPNTGELFF.